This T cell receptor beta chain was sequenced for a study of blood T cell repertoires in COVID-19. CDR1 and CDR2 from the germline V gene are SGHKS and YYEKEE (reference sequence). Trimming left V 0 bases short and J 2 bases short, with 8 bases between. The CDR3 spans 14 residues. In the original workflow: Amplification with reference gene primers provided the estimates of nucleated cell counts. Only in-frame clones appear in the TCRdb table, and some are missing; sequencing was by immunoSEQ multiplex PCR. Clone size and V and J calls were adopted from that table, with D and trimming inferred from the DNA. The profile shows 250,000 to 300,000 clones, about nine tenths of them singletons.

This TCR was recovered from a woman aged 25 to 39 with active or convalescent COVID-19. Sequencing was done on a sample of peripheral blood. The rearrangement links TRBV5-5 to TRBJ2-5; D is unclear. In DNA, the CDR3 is TGTGCCAGCAGCTTGGTTGGCAGTCAAGAGACCCAGTACTTC. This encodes CASSLVGSQETQYF.